The text below deals with one T cell receptor (beta chain). The sample is drawn from a study of blood T cell repertoires in COVID-19. Study-wide context: COVID-19 samples, acute and convalescent, were from the United States, Italy and Spain. Sources were T cells, B-cell-depleted T cells, or PBMCs; the material itself was cDNA or gDNA.

As originally analysed: It was from reference gene primer amplification that nucleated cell counts were estimated. Repertoires were generated with immunoSEQ multiplex PCR, while TCRdb's copy carries only in-frame clones and drops some. V, J and clone size derive from that table, while D and trimming were established from the DNA sequence. Of roughly 130,000 clones in the sample, approximately 83% are singletons; the top ten hold 8.5% to 10%. The germline V gene encodes CDR1 MNHEY and CDR2 SVGAGI. This CDR3 comprises 15 residues. V was cut by 0 bases and J by 3 bases, with 9 bases left in between. This chain links TRBV6-5 with TRBJ1-3; D not resolved. The sequenced sample was peripheral blood. The clonotype originates from a middle-aged man with active or convalescent COVID-19. The CDR3 coding sequence is TGTGCCAGCAGTTACTCGATCGCAGATGGAAACACCATATATTTT. Protein: CASSYSIADGNTIYF.